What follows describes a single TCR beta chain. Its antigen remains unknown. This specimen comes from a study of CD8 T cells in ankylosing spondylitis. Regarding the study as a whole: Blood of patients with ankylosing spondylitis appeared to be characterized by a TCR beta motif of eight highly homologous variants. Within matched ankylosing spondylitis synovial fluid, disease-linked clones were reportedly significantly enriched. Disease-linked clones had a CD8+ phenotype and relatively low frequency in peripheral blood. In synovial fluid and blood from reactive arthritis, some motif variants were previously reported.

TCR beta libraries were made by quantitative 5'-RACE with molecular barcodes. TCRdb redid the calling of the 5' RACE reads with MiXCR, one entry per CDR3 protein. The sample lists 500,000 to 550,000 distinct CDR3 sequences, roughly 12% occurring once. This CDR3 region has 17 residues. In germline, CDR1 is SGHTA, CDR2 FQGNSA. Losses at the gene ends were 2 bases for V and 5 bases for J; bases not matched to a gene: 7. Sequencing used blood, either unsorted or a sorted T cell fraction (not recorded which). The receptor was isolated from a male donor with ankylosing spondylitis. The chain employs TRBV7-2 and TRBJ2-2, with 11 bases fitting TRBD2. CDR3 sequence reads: CASSLLAGGPRTGELFF. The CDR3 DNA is TGTGCCAGCAGCTTATTAGCGGGAGGGCCACGGACCGGGGAGCTGTTTTTT.